Sequencing of this T cell receptor beta chain was carried out in a study of T cell responses to AZD1222 COVID-19 vaccine (dated by TCRdb to about 2021). About the study as a whole: AZD1222 recipients whose second dose came at about 4 weeks and those whose second dose came at about 12 weeks were combined into one group, since spike-specific TCR depth and breadth did not differ between the two schedules. TCR sequencing covered fewer than 250 trial participants: 200 to 220 given two doses of AZD1222 and 26 given two doses of MenACWY control vaccine. Trial participants were enrolled by age into subgroups of 18-55, 56-69 and 70-plus years, and about 150, 27 and 61 TCR-sequenced participants, respectively, were included in these subgroups.

The CDR3 regions of human TCRbeta chains were analyzed by immunosequencing. The study's own analysis went as follows. Repertoire TCRs were matched against a reference library of SARS-CoV-2-specific TCRs generated with the MIRA antigen-specificity platform. Breadth meant the fraction of unique TCRs that were SARS-CoV-2-associated, whereas depth meant the fraction of total T cells that were SARS-CoV-2-associated. Using the MIRA data, every spike-specific TCR was mapped to the spike region that the TCR reacted to and assigned to either a CD4 or a CD8 class. Log10-transformed breadth and depth values were compared by one-way ANOVA with Sidak's multiple comparisons tests. TCRdb stores this immuneACCESS table with in-frame sequences only. Part of the clones is absent; in the studies checked, under half of the shortfall reflects unresolved V genes, and no reason is known for the rest. The DNA was the basis for D and trimming; V, J and clone size are from that table. For this sample the table gives roughly 150,000 clones, of which about nine tenths were detected only once. Roughly 1.9% of the sample lies in the top ten.

This clone was seen a handful of times. Its antigen is currently not known. No qualities accompany the bases; no much larger clone lies one base away. V and J are trimmed by 1 base and 2 bases, and the gene matches miss 4 bases of the junction. CDR1 and CDR2 are read off the germline V gene as MNHEY and SVGEGT. The CDR3 runs 16 amino acids, cysteine and phenylalanine included. CDR3 DNA only is kept here, 48 bases in frame from base 1. Per the publication, the time point label means: baseline before first vaccination. The vaccinee samples were drawn from two UK trials, COV001 and COV002, one of which was a single-blind randomized controlled phase 2/3 trial testing AZD1222 (ChAdOx1 nCoV-19) in healthy adults. Trial participant PBMC samples were collected at day 0 and day 28 after the second dose for TCRbeta chain sequencing. Findings and caveats that apply to the study as a whole: Vaccine-associated CD4 TCRs spanned the whole spike protein, with dominant responses in regions 160-218 and 743-854. Because no samples from the day 14 peak response were available, repertoires could be characterized only after the peak T cell response. In the small 56-69-year group, the increase in depth fell short of significance, most likely because of low power. A significant rise in spike-specific TCR breadth and depth was observed after two AZD1222 doses relative to day 0 and relative to MenACWY recipients. Conclusions about previously exposed vaccinees are limited, since just five or six AZD1222 recipients were seropositive for SARS-CoV-2 at baseline. Nearly half of unique spike-specific TCRs reportedly recognized epitopes outside regions mutated in the B.1.351 and B.1.1.7 variants. Participants were mostly white British, with more females than males. The authors suggested clonal diversity may have been underestimated.

The chain is encoded by TRBV6-2 or TRBV6-3 joined to TRBJ2-7; 11 of the junction bases match TRBD2. This receptor was taken from an adult in good health. The sample was peripheral blood, taken on day 0 of AZD1222 vaccination. The CDR3 protein is CASSYFGTSGTYEQYF. DNA sequence: TGTGCCAGCAGTTACTTTGGGACTAGCGGAACCTACGAGCAGTACTTC.